This TCR beta chain was recovered during a study of OX40 agonist ivuxolimab in advanced cancers. Study information: Patients were dosed with the agonistic anti-OX40 (CD134) antibody ivuxolimab. Patients received intravenous ivuxolimab every 2 weeks at 0.01 to 10 mg/kg.

CDR3 length: 13 amino acids. The ends lost 2 bases at V and 9 bases at J; junction bases unmatched: 0. The germline CDR1 and CDR2 sequences are WNHNN and SYGVQD (reference sequence). With autoimmune disease history or systemic immunosuppression, patients were excluded. This clone has more than one count but fewer than ten. The data were produced by immunoSEQ multiplex PCR, yet TCRdb's version contains in-frame clones alone and is incomplete. The repertoire holds some 60,000 clones, with around 90% as singletons. This clonotype was sampled from an adult with an advanced solid tumor such as melanoma, head and neck, liver or kidney cancer. This chain uses TRBV10-1 with TRBJ1-6, with 8 bases matching TRBD1. The material was CD4+ or CD8+ T cells sorted from blood, obtained in a trial of the OX40 agonist ivuxolimab. CDR3: CASSEDRGSPLHF. The CDR3 DNA follows: TGCGCCAGCAGTGAGGACAGGGGTTCACCCCTCCACTTT.